Below, 12 T cell receptor beta chains from the same sample are listed, as sequenced in a study of PD-1 blockade in classical Hodgkin lymphoma (dated by TCRdb to 2019 to 2021). The time point tag for this specimen amounts to: cycle 1 day 1 (C1D1), immediately before nivolumab initiation. Every trial patient had relapsed after autologous stem cell transplantation, and cohorts A, B and C differed in prior brentuximab vedotin exposure. The library was made by the immunoSEQ multiplex PCR assay. Sourced from immuneACCESS, this table was stored by TCRdb with only in-frame sequences that have V and J called. A share of the clones is absent; for the studies checked, an unresolved V gene accounts for under half, and the remainder has no known explanation. Here the sample has 14,000 to 15,000 clones; roughly 69% occur a single time. The top ten clonotypes cover about 11% of the sample. This specimen was peripheral blood mononuclear cells (PBMCs), taken at baseline. The receptors here all came from a human donor with classical Hodgkin lymphoma.

The chain couples TRBV7-8 to TRBJ2-1; 10 bases match TRBD2. Losses at the gene ends were 5 bases for V and 6 bases for J; bases not matched to a gene: 4. CDR3 length equals 14 residues. Germline values: CDR1 SGHVS, CDR2 FQNEAQ. The CDR3 DNA reads as TGTGCCAGCAGCCGACTAGCGGGTGGCAATGAGCAGTTCTTC. Protein product: CASSRLAGGNEQFF. The variable domain in full, with the rest retrieved from reference TRBV7-8 and TRBJ2-1, is GAGVSQSPRYKVAKRGQDVALRCDPISGHVSLFWYQQALGQGPEFLTYFQNEAQLDKSGLPSDRFFAERPEGSVSTLKIQRTQQEDSAVYLCASSRLAGGNEQFFGPGTRLTVL.

The chain joins TRBV7-6 to TRBJ2-2, with TRBD1 matching over 7 bases. The CDR3 spans 16 residues. Germline V gene lookup returns CDR1 SGHVS and CDR2 FNYEAQ. The V and J ends lost 5 bases and 4 bases, in that order; junction bases with no gene match: 10. The CDR3 here is CASSPTGQEFTGELFF. The CDR3 nucleotides read TGTGCCAGCAGCCCCACCGGACAGGAGTTCACCGGGGAGCTGTTTTTT.

This clone was observed a single time. This chain joins TRBV9 and TRBJ1-4; D is uncertain. The CDR3 has 17 amino acids. CDR1 and CDR2 (germline): SGDLS, YYNGEE. Between the trimmed V and J ends, which lost 0 bases and 3 bases, there was a span of 15 bases. The chain's CDR3 is CASSVVAPGRANEKLFF. CDR3 DNA: TGTGCCAGCAGCGTAGTGGCCCCAGGCCGGGCTAATGAAAAACTGTTTTTT. Combining the CDR3 with reference TRBV9 and TRBJ1-4 gives the whole variable domain DSGVTQTPKHLITATGQRVTLRCSPRSGDLSVYWYQQSLDQGLQFLIQYYNGEERAKGNILERFSAQQFPDLHSELNLSSLELGDSALYFCASSVVAPGRANEKLFFGSGTQLSVL.

The V gene is TRBV5-1, the J gene TRBJ2-7; either TRBD1 or TRBD2 may supply D (5 bases each). The V gene lost 1 base and the J gene lost 6 bases, with 11 bases spanning the gap. The CDR3 loop spans 13 amino acids. Germline CDR1 is SGHRS and CDR2 is YFSETQ. The CDR3 loop reads CASSLLGDGEQYF. CDR3 nucleotide sequence: TGCGCCAGCAGCTTGCTAGGGGACGGCGAGCAGTACTTC.

In its sample, this clone is medium-sized. This chain connects TRBV4-1 to TRBJ1-1; a possible D gene is TRBD1 (6 bases). CDR3 length equals 15 residues. Germline V gene sequence: CDR1 MGHRA, CDR2 YSYEKL. The V end was cut by 4 bases, the J end by 1 base, with 13 bases between. The CDR3 region is CASSPSGTSNTEAFF. The CDR3 region has the DNA TGCGCCAGCAGCCCGTCCGGGACATCGAACACTGAAGCTTTCTTT.

This clone occurred a few times. The chain has TRBV12-5 and TRBJ2-1; TRBD2 is a possible D gene (6 bases). The V and J ends lost 7 bases and 2 bases respectively, with 15 bases between them. Germline CDR1 and CDR2: LGHNT and FRNRAP. This CDR3 has 15 amino acids. The CDR3 DNA sequence: TGTGCTAGTGCCCCCCGGGACTCCGCCTACAATGAGCAGTTCTTC. Translated: CASAPRDSAYNEQFF. The full variable domain, rest sourced from reference TRBV12-5 and TRBJ2-1, is DARVTQTPRHKVTEMGQEVTMRCQPILGHNTVFWYRQTMMQGLELLAYFRNRAPLDDSGMPKDRFSAEMPDATLATLKIQPSEPRDSAVYFCASAPRDSAYNEQFFGPGTRLTVL.

This clone was seen more than once but under ten times. The chain couples TRBV25-1 to TRBJ1-1, with no clear D. Trimming shortened V by 8 bases and J by 0 bases, and 19 bases separated the two germline ends. The germline V gene has CDR1 MGHDK and CDR2 SYGVNS. The CDR3 spans 16 residues. CDR3 DNA: TGTGCCAGCCGACCCGGGAGTGACCGACTGAACACTGAAGCTTTCTTT. Its protein product is CASRPGSDRLNTEAFF.

The rearrangement links TRBV5-4 to TRBJ2-3, with TRBD2 identical over 9 bases. Trimming cost V 4 bases and J 4 bases; bases outside gene matches: 13. The CDR3 covers 17 residues. The germline V gene encodes CDR1 SGHNT and CDR2 YYREEE (reference sequence). The DNA of the CDR3 is TGTGCCAGCAGCCGGTACGGTAGCGGGAGAGTGGCAGATACGCAGTATTTT. It yields the protein CASSRYGSGRVADTQYF.

The chain employs TRBV19 and TRBJ2-7; D is ambiguous. Germline lookup yields CDR1 LNHDA and CDR2 SQIVND (reference sequence). There are 15 residues in the CDR3. V dropped 5 bases and J dropped 2 bases, with 16 bases sitting between them. CDR3 sequence reads: CASSLSGRSPYEQYF. The CDR3 DNA sequence: TGTGCCAGTAGTCTCTCTGGTCGGAGCCCCTACGAGCAGTACTTC.

The CDR3, as DNA: TGCGCCAGCAGCCGGGACGGCTACAATGAGCAGTTCTTC. Amino acids: CASSRDGYNEQFF. V gene TRBV5-1 combines with J gene TRBJ2-1; D may be TRBD1 or TRBD2 (5 bases each). The CDR3 totals 13 residues. CDR1 and CDR2 (germline): SGHRS, YFSETQ. Between the trimmed V and J ends, which lost 4 bases and 3 bases, there was a span of 8 bases. Combining the CDR3 with reference TRBV5-1 and TRBJ2-1 gives the whole variable domain KAGVTQTPRYLIKTRGQQVTLSCSPISGHRSVSWYQQTPGQGLQFLFEYFSETQRNKGNFPGRFSGRQFSNSRSEMNVSTLELGDSALYLCASSRDGYNEQFFGPGTRLTVL.

CDR3 loop: CASRPQGDYGYTF. The CDR3 DNA reads TGTGCCAGCAGGCCTCAGGGGGACTATGGCTACACCTTC. V and J are TRBV5-4 and TRBJ1-2; 7 bases match TRBD1. The CDR3 extends over 13 amino acids. The V gene end was trimmed by 5 bases and the J gene end by 3 bases; junction bases not matched to a gene: 4. Germline CDR1 SGHNT, CDR2 YYREEE (reference sequence).

The V and J genes are TRBV9 and TRBJ1-6; D is unclear. The CDR3 sequence is 16 residues long. Trimming cost V 0 bases and J 1 base, with 8 bases left between them. Germline assignment: CDR1 SGDLS and CDR2 YYNGEE. The CDR3 nucleotides are TGTGCCAGCAGCGTAGGAAAGGGATCCTATAATTCACCCCTCCACTTT. Translated: CASSVGKGSYNSPLHF.